This TCR beta chain was recorded in a study of spatial heterogeneity in lung cancer. Across the study: PBMC samples from follow-up, when available, were sequenced at a median of roughly two years post-resection. Alpha-chain detections were consistently fewer than beta-chain detections among the sequences.

Time point given: blood at routine non-recurrence follow-up after resection. Whole RNA, isolated from tumor, nontumor lung or frozen PBMC, was sequenced without prior sorting. MiXCR, run by TCRdb on the 5' RACE reads, gives a single entry per CDR3 protein. The table lists 25,000 to 35,000 distinct CDR3 sequences, approximately 5.1% of them singletons, with roughly 26% in the top ten. The CDR3 is 13 amino acids. V was clipped by 4 bases and J by 2 bases, with 7 bases between them. Germline V gene sequence: CDR1 SGHVS, CDR2 FQNEAQ. This clonotype was counted at least ten times. Its matching antigen is unknown. General observations from the study: Ubiquitous expanded tumor TCRs appeared in blood more at resection than follow-up.

This TCR came from a female donor with early-stage non-small cell lung cancer. J is TRBJ2-3 and V is TRBV7-8; D gene unclear. The sample consisted of PBMCs, taken at follow-up. The CDR3 DNA sequence: TGTGCCAGCAGCTCGGCTCTCACAGATACGCAGTATTTT. Translating gives CASSSALTDTQYF. Supplemented by reference TRBV7-8 and TRBJ2-3, the full variable domain reads GAGVSQSPRYKVAKRGQDVALRCDPISGHVSLFWYQQALGQGPEFLTYFQNEAQLDKSGLPSDRFFAERPEGSVSTLKIQRTQQEDSAVYLCASSSALTDTQYFGPGTRLTVL.